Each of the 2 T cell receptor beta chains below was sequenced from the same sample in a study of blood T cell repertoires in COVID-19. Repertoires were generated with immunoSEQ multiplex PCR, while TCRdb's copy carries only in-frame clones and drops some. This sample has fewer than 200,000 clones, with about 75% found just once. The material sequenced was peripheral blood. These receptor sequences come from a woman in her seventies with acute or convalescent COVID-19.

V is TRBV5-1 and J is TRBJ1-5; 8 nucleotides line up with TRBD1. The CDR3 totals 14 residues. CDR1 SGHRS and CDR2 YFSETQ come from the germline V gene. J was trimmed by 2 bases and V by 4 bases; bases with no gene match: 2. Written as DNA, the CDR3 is TGCGCCAGCAGCAAGACAGGGGGCAATCAGCCCCAGCATTTT. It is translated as CASSKTGGNQPQHF.

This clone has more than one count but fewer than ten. The CDR3 spells CASSALGLRETQYF. The CDR3 nucleotides are TGTGCCAGCAGTGCTCTGGGACTTAGGGAGACCCAGTACTTC. This chain uses TRBV2 with TRBJ2-5; D perhaps matches TRBD2 (6 bases). The V gene lost 4 bases and the J gene lost 5 bases, with 14 bases spanning the gap. This CDR3 comprises 14 residues. Germline values: CDR1 SNHLY, CDR2 FYNNEI.